One sample yielded the 9 T cell receptor beta chains listed below, sequenced in a study of CD8 T cells in Susac syndrome (dated by TCRdb to the late 2010s). Library method: the immunoSEQ multiplex PCR assay. RNA was extracted using the RNeasy kit, and roughly 0.5 to 1 microgram was reverse transcribed with random hexamers. The public reads were reanalyzed by TCRdb: fastp trimming at Q25, MiXCR alignment, in-frame beta chains only. Every distinct CDR3 protein forms one entry, paired with its most common genes and DNA. The sample includes 170,000 or so distinct CDR3 sequences, with approximately 95% observed a single time. The ten largest clones represent less than 0.2% of the sample. The sequenced sample was CD8+ T cells from PBMCs. These receptors all stem from a human donor with multiple sclerosis.

The rearrangement joins TRBV3-1 to TRBJ2-3; TRBD1 might be the D (6 bases). Trimming shortened V by 0 bases and J by 2 bases, and 12 bases separated the two germline ends. This CDR3 is built from 16 residues. Germline lookup yields CDR1 LGHDT and CDR2 YNNKEL (reference sequence). CDR3: CASSQDRGSYTDTQYF. CDR3 nucleotides: TGTGCCAGCAGCCAAGACAGGGGTTCCTACACAGATACGCAGTATTTT.

This sequence joins TRBV7-9 and TRBJ2-7; the D gene is possibly TRBD1 (5 bases). The V gene's germline CDR1 is SEHNR and CDR2 FQNEAQ (reference sequence). V was pared by 5 bases and J by 3 bases, with 11 bases between. The CDR3 has 13 residues. The CDR3 sequence is CASSPGSLYEQYF. The CDR3, as DNA: TGTGCCAGCAGCCCAGGGTCTCTCTACGAGCAGTACTTC.

This rearrangement joins TRBV6-5 to TRBJ2-1, with D tentatively TRBD1 or TRBD2 (5 bases each). The CDR3 sequence is 15 residues long. V lost 9 bases, J lost 8 bases, and 23 bases lay in between. CDR1 is MNHEY and CDR2 is SVGAGI in the germline V gene. The CDR3 reads CASTPGTEALDEQFF. Written as DNA, the CDR3 is TGTGCCAGTACCCCGGGGACCGAAGCCCTTGATGAGCAGTTCTTC.

The chain is built from TRBV9 and TRBJ1-2, with D unclear. The CDR3 is 13 residues long. Germline V gene data show CDR1 as SGDLS and CDR2 as YYNGEE. V was pared by 3 bases and J by 8 bases, with 14 bases between. The CDR3 loop is CASSAERPEGYTF. DNA of the CDR3: TGTGCCAGCAGCGCCGAGCGACCGGAGGGCTACACCTTC.

The V gene is TRBV4-1, the J gene TRBJ2-3; D may be TRBD1 (5 bases). This CDR3 comprises 14 residues. V was cut by 6 bases and J by 2 bases, with 12 bases left in between. The germline V gene has CDR1 MGHRA and CDR2 YSYEKL. The CDR3 DNA sequence: TGCGCCAGCAGTCTCGACAGCTACACAGATACGCAGTATTTT. Amino acid sequence: CASSLDSYTDTQYF.

The chain combines TRBV7-8 with TRBJ2-7, with TRBD2 as a possible D gene (5 bases). Germline loops: CDR1 SGHVS, CDR2 FQNEAQ. V was clipped by 0 bases and J by 0 bases, with 12 bases between them. The CDR3 is made up of 16 amino acids. CDR3 DNA: TGTGCCAGCAGCTTAGCTTACGGGGATCGCTCCTACGAGCAGTACTTC. It encodes CASSLAYGDRSYEQYF.

The CDR3 region is CSVGTGTGRTEAFF. CDR3 in DNA: TGCAGCGTTGGGACCGGGACAGGGAGGACTGAAGCTTTCTTT. The V gene is TRBV29-1, the J gene TRBJ1-1, with TRBD1 matching 9 bases. Per the germline V gene, CDR1 is SQVTM and CDR2 is ANQGSEA. The CDR3 sequence is 14 residues long. Trimming cost V 4 bases and J 5 bases; bases outside gene matches: 8.

The rearrangement joins TRBV12-3 or TRBV12-4 to TRBJ2-1; D unclear. The CDR3 has 14 amino acids. V dropped 2 bases and J dropped 2 bases, with 7 bases sitting between them. The CDR3 DNA sequence: TGTGCCAGCAGTTTACTGGGGACCTACAATGAGCAGTTCTTC. Residues: CASSLLGTYNEQFF.

This clonotype appeared once. The gene calls are TRBV5-1 and TRBJ2-7; 7 bases line up with TRBD2. V trimming: 0 bases; J trimming: 2 bases; junction bases outside the gene matches: 8. This CDR3 comprises 16 residues. Germline V gene lookup returns CDR1 SGHRS and CDR2 YFSETQ. The CDR3: CASSLGVGRKAYEQYF. CDR3 bases: TGCGCCAGCAGCTTGGGGGTCGGGAGGAAGGCCTACGAGCAGTACTTC.